Below, one T cell receptor beta chain is given with its context. The sample is drawn from a study of blood T cell repertoires in COVID-19. Overall study: Specimens from acute and convalescent COVID-19 originated in the United States, Italy and Spain. T cells, B-cell-depleted T cells, or PBMCs provided the cDNA or gDNA that served as material.

Germline trimming cut 1 base from V and 3 bases from J; bases unmatched to any gene: 4. The V gene's germline CDR1 is LGHNA and CDR2 YSLEER. CDR3 length equals 15 residues. In the source study's methods: Reference gene primer amplification yielded estimated nucleated cell counts. Clones were read by immunoSEQ multiplex PCR, and TCRdb kept only the in-frame ones, dropping some. The V and J calls and the clone size are those of that table, but D and trimming were determined from the DNA. The data contain roughly 120,000 clones, approximately 88% of them singletons. V usage is TRBV4-3 and J usage is TRBJ1-2; TRBD1 matches at 8 bases. The sequence derives from a woman aged 40 to 55 with acute or convalescent COVID-19. The sequenced sample consisted of peripheral blood. The DNA for the CDR3 is TGCGCCAGCAGCCAAGCGGACAGGGACTACTATGGCTACACCTTC. This translates into CASSQADRDYYGYTF.